Sequencing of this TCR beta chain was carried out in a study of T cells in localized non-small cell lung cancer. Notes on this clone: Its specificity is not known.

The study's findings and limits: Analysis by sequencing included only one tumor region, so heterogeneity remains possible. Exceeding tumor, uninvolved adjacent lung had the highest T cell clonality.

The CDR3 contains 15 residues. Germline CDR1 MNHNS, CDR2 SASEGT. The germline V and J ends were trimmed by 1 base and 10 bases, with 14 bases remaining between them. Assay: immunoSEQ multiplex PCR; the TCRdb copy retains only in-frame clones and omits some. The repertoire has 1,500 to 2,500 clones, around 33% of them found once; the top ten carry about 6.9%. The chain uses TRBV6-1 and TRBJ1-6, with a weak D call TRBD1 (5 bases). This sequence originates from a male donor aged 60 or over with stage I squamous cell lung carcinoma. This sample comprised lung tumor tissue, obtained before any cancer treatment. CDR3 residues: CASSEDWQGDSPLHF. In DNA form, the CDR3 reads TGTGCCAGCAGTGAAGATTGGCAGGGAGACTCACCCCTCCACTTT.